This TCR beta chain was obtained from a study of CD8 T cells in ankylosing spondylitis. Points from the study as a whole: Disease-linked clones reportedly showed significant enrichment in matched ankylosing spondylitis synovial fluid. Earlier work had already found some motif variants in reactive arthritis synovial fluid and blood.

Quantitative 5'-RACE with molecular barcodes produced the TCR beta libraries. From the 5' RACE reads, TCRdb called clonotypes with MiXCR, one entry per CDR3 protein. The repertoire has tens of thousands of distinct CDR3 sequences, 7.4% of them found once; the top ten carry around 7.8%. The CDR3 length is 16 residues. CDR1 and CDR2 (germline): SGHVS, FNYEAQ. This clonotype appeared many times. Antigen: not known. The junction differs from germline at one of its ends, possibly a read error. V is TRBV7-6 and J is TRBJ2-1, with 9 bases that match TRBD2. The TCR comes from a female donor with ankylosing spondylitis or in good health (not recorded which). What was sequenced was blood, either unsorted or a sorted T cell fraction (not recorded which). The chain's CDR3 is CASSLGGGVSNNEQFF. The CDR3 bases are TGTGCCAGCAGCTTAGGCGGGGGGGTCTCCAACAATGAGCAGTTCTTC.